Following are 15 T cell receptor beta chains from one sample sequenced in a study of T cell responses to AZD1222 COVID-19 vaccine. The table came from immunoSEQ multiplex PCR; TCRdb's copy has only in-frame clones and leaves some out. The data show 130,000 to 150,000 clones, 80% to 95% seen once. The sequenced sample was peripheral blood, obtained on day 0 of AZD1222 vaccination. The receptors stem from an adult in good health.

This clone came up once. The V call is TRBV2, the J call TRBJ1-5, with D unclear. Germline V gene lookup returns CDR1 SNHLY and CDR2 FYNNEI. CDR3 length: 15 residues. The germline V and J ends were trimmed by 4 bases and 7 bases, with 17 bases remaining between them. CDR3 coding DNA: TGTGCCAGCAGTGGCGCTTTCGGGGATCTACAGCCCCAGCATTTT. Encoded protein: CASSGAFGDLQPQHF. Looking up the rest from reference TRBV2 and TRBJ1-5 gives the full variable domain: EPEVTQTPSHQVTQMGQEVILRCVPISNHLYFYWYRQILGQKVEFLVSFYNNEISEKSEIFDDQFSVERPDGSNFTLKIRSTKLEDSAMYFCASSGAFGDLQPQHFGDGTRLSIL.

The V call is TRBV7-2, the J call TRBJ1-6; unclear D gene. The CDR3 totals 15 residues. V shed 2 bases and J shed 4 bases, with 9 bases lying between them. Germline CDR1 and CDR2: SGHTA and FQGNSA. In nucleotides, the CDR3 is TGTGCCAGCAGCTTACGCAGGACTTATAATTCACCCCTCCACTTT. This codes for CASSLRRTYNSPLHF.

The genes are TRBV28 and TRBJ2-2; perhaps TRBD2 as D (6 bases). Per germline, CDR1 MDHEN and CDR2 SYDVKM. Deletions cut 8 bases from V and 8 bases from J, with 18 bases between. This CDR3 contains 14 residues. CDR3 in DNA: TGTGCCAGCGACGTGGCGGCGACTAGAGGGGAGCTGTTTTTT. Protein product: CASDVAATRGELFF.

This CDR3 is CASSRGNQPQHF. CDR3 bases: TGTGCCAGCTCGAGGGGGAATCAGCCCCAGCATTTT. V gene TRBV18 combines with J gene TRBJ1-5; D possibly corresponds to TRBD1 (6 bases). The CDR3 loop spans 12 amino acids. Germline loops: CDR1 KGHSH, CDR2 LQKENI. Trimming shortened V by 6 bases and J by 4 bases, and 7 bases separated the two germline ends.

The chain combines TRBV30 with TRBJ2-3, with TRBD1 matching 7 bases. From germline, CDR1 is GTSNPN and CDR2 SVGIG (reference sequence). The CDR3 is made up of 15 amino acids. Losses at the gene ends were 7 bases for V and 0 bases for J; bases not matched to a gene: 10. CDR3 bases: TGTGCCTTCACAGGGGCTACAACTAGCACAGATACGCAGTATTTT. Protein product: CAFTGATTSTDTQYF.

This rearrangement joins TRBV11-3 to TRBJ2-3, with TRBD2 identical over 9 bases. Germline V gene lookup returns CDR1 SGHNT and CDR2 YENEEA. After removal of 4 bases from V and 2 bases from J, the junction contained 13 bases not matched to a gene. CDR3 length: 18 residues. The CDR3 DNA reads as TGTGCCAGCAGCTCCACGGCGGGGCTAGCGGGATTCACAGATACGCAGTATTTT. Encoded protein: CASSSTAGLAGFTDTQYF.

V gene TRBV27 combines with J gene TRBJ1-6; D ambiguous. Germline V lookup: CDR1 MNHEY, CDR2 SMNVEV (reference sequence). Trimming pared 8 bases from V and 5 bases from J, leaving 16 bases between. The CDR3 runs to 15 residues. CDR3 protein: CASGLIYGNNSPLHF. CDR3 nucleotides: TGTGCCAGCGGTCTCATATACGGGAATAATTCACCCCTCCACTTT.

This clone appeared a few times. The V gene is TRBV6-5, the J gene TRBJ1-4; D is perhaps TRBD1 (5 bases). The CDR3 is 15 amino acids. Germline CDR1 is MNHEY and CDR2 is SVGAGI. Trimming removed 7 bases at V and 0 bases at J, with 12 bases between. The CDR3 sequence: CASTRAPTTNEKLFF. The CDR3 coding sequence is TGTGCCAGCACCAGGGCGCCCACAACTAATGAAAAACTGTTTTTT.

This clone came up once. This sequence joins TRBV7-2 and TRBJ2-1; no definite D call. The CDR3 is 13 residues long. Germline V gives CDR1 SGHTA, CDR2 FQGNSA. V lost 5 bases to trimming and J lost 9 bases, with 14 bases between them. The CDR3 reads CASSISPNGEQFF. In DNA, the CDR3 is TGTGCCAGCAGCATCTCACCAAACGGTGAGCAGTTCTTC.

The chain employs TRBV5-4 and TRBJ1-1; D is possibly TRBD1 (5 bases). Germline lookup yields CDR1 SGHNT and CDR2 YYREEE (reference sequence). V was trimmed by 4 bases and J by 5 bases, leaving 15 bases between them. The CDR3 length is 14 residues. The CDR3 spells CASSGPGGGTEAFF. The CDR3, as DNA: TGTGCCAGCAGCGGCCCCGGGGGGGGGACTGAAGCTTTCTTT.

The chain couples TRBV7-2 to TRBJ1-2, with no clear D. The V end lost 5 bases, the J end lost 3 bases, and 19 bases lay between the germline ends. CDR1 is SGHTA, CDR2 FQGNSA, per germline. The CDR3 loop spans 16 amino acids. The CDR3 sequence is CASSGWVGSSYYGYTF. The CDR3 DNA reads TGTGCCAGCAGCGGGTGGGTCGGGAGTTCGTACTATGGCTACACCTTC. Drawing the rest from reference TRBV7-2 and TRBJ1-2, the complete variable domain is GAGVSQSPSNKVTEKGKDVELRCDPISGHTALYWYRQSLGQGLEFLIYFQGNSAPDKSGLPSDRFSAERTGGSVSTLTIQRTQQEDSAVYLCASSGWVGSSYYGYTFGSGTRLTVV.

This CDR3 reads CASSGLNEQFF. DNA of the CDR3: TGTGCCAGCAGCGGGTTGAACGAGCAGTTCTTC. This rearrangement joins TRBV25-1 to TRBJ2-1; D uncertain. This CDR3 comprises 11 residues. V lost 6 bases to trimming and J lost 10 bases, with 10 bases between them. Per the germline V gene, CDR1 is MGHDK and CDR2 is SYGVNS.

This clone was counted a single time. This chain uses TRBV10-1 with TRBJ2-7, with D possibly being TRBD1 (6 bases). Germline V CDR1 and CDR2: WNHNN, SYGVQD (reference sequence). The CDR3 length is 12 residues. Deletions cut 5 bases from V and 5 bases from J, with 10 bases between. Here the CDR3 DNA reads TGCGCCAGCAGTTCAGGGGAAGACGAGCAGTACTTC. Translation gives CASSSGEDEQYF.

This chain links TRBV4-1 with TRBJ1-1, with D possibly matching TRBD1 (6 bases). The germline V and J ends were trimmed by 2 bases and 4 bases, with 32 bases remaining between them. CDR3 length: 21 amino acids. CDR1 and CDR2 (germline): MGHRA, YSYEKL. The CDR3 reads CASSQKSGAPSRRIWGTEAFF. DNA for the CDR3: TGCGCCAGCAGCCAAAAATCAGGGGCGCCGAGTAGAAGAATTTGGGGCACTGAAGCTTTCTTT.

This chain uses TRBV6-2 or TRBV6-3 with TRBJ2-7; D might be TRBD1 (5 bases). The germline gives CDR1 MNHEY, CDR2 SVGEGT. The CDR3 runs 14 residues. Trimming left V 5 bases short and J 1 base short, with 12 bases between. The CDR3 loop reads CASSMGWTSYEQYF. The CDR3 coding sequence is TGTGCCAGCAGTATGGGCTGGACATCCTACGAGCAGTACTTC.